This record covers a single TCR beta chain. As yet, its antigen is unknown. Those who donated were healthy HIV-negative adults, with no recent acute infections or vaccinations reported. The data were obtained in a study of shared clonotypes between healthy human individuals. As for the study in general: Aged 18 to 49, the donors were a couple of women and a few men.

Per the authors' pipeline: From ImmunoSEQ came sequences covering only the junction and carrying no quality scores, so filtering differed. Assay: immunoSEQ multiplex PCR; the TCRdb copy retains only in-frame clones and omits some. That table furnishes V, J and clone size, whereas the DNA furnished D and trimming. The top ten clones hold about 33% of a sample with roughly 720,000 clones, around 91% of them seen once. Whole-study findings and limits: Having only a few donors restricted how much genetic and exposure-history diversity was captured.

This TCR was recovered from a man aged 18 to 29 in good health. Some clones in this sample may be carry-over from other donors' samples. The specimen was memory CD8+ T cells from PBMCs. Documented subset: CD45RO+ cells pooled with CCR7-negative TemRA cells.

In DNA, the CDR3 is TGTGCCAGCAGTGAATGGTATCCCGGAGCTTTCTTT. Encoded protein: CASSEWYPGAFF. The chain joins TRBV6-1 to TRBJ1-1; D remains ambiguous. The V end lost 2 bases, the J end lost 10 bases, and 11 bases lay between the germline ends. The CDR3 runs to 12 residues. The V gene's germline CDR1 is MNHNS and CDR2 SASEGT.